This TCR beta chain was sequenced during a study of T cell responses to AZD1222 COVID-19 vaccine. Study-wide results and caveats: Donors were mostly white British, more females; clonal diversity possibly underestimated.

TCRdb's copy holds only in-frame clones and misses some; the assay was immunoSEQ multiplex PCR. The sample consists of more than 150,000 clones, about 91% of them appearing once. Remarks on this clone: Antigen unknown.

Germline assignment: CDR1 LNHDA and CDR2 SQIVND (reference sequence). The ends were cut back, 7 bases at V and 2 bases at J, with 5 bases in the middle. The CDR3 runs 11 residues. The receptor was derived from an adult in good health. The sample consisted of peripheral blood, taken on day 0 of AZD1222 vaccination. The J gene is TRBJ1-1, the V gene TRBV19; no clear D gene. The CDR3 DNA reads TGTGCCAGTACCTCAAACACTGAAGCTTTCTTT. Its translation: CASTSNTEAFF.